The next 19 T cell receptor beta chains were all read from a single sample in a study of blood T cells in healthy people across ages (dated by TCRdb to the mid-2010s). The library relied on 5' RACE. A second PCR of about 7 to 12 cycles was performed with a sample-barcoded 5' primer and a J-beta primer mix. The public reads were run again by TCRdb, first through fastp at Q25 and then through MiXCR, and only productive beta chains were kept. A single entry per CDR3 protein holds the most common genes and DNA from its merged rows. This sample lists around 1,800,000 distinct CDR3 sequences; roughly two fifths were detected once. The ten largest clones capture roughly 23% of the sample. The sample was blood. These receptors were taken from a human donor in good health.

This clonotype was recorded a few times. The V gene is TRBV20-1, the J gene TRBJ2-3, with D possibly being TRBD2 (7 bases). Germline V lookup: CDR1 DFQATT, CDR2 SNEGSKA (reference sequence). The CDR3 covers 14 residues. CDR3 sequence (DNA): TGCAGCTTCTTGGCGGGGGCTAGCACAGATACGCAGTATTTT. It translates to CSFLAGASTDTQYF.

The V call is TRBV4-1, the J call TRBJ2-4, with 8 bases lining up with TRBD2. The length of the CDR3 is 18 residues. V gave up 0 bases and J gave up 0 bases; unmatched junction bases: 7. CDR1 and CDR2 (germline): MGHRA, YSYEKL. The CDR3 region has the DNA TGCGCCAGCAGCCAAGAGAAAGCGGGGGCCCCAGCCAAAAACATTCAGTACTTC. Translated, it gives CASSQEKAGAPAKNIQYF.

The chain carries TRBV12-3 or TRBV12-4 and TRBJ2-1; no clear D gene. The CDR3 contains 14 residues. V was pared by 2 bases and J by 0 bases, with 5 bases between. The CDR3 here is CASSLTNSYNEQFF. DNA for the CDR3: TGTGCCAGCAGTTTAACGAACTCCTACAATGAGCAGTTCTTC.

The V gene is TRBV7-3, the J gene TRBJ2-1; D gene uncertain. Germline V CDR1 and CDR2: SGHTA, FQGTGA. V was shortened by 2 bases and J by 4 bases, with 18 bases between the two germline ends. This CDR3 contains 17 residues. The CDR3 is CASSLVARSSKYNEQFF. In nucleotides, the CDR3 is TGTGCCAGCAGCTTAGTCGCGCGGAGCTCCAAATACAATGAGCAGTTCTTC.

This clonotype has only a few counts. The chain is built from TRBV5-6 and TRBJ2-5, with D unclear. This CDR3 has 13 residues. The V end lost 2 bases, the J end lost 3 bases, and 8 bases lay between the germline ends. Germline assignment: CDR1 SGHDT and CDR2 YYEEEE. The CDR3 sequence is CASSFLVKETQYF. Written as DNA, the CDR3 is TGTGCCAGCAGCTTCTTAGTTAAAGAGACCCAGTACTTC.

V is TRBV5-1 and J is TRBJ2-1, with 7 bases matching TRBD1. Germline V gene lookup returns CDR1 SGHRS and CDR2 YFSETQ. Unmatched junction bases numbered 10, after V lost 4 bases and J lost 9 bases. The CDR3 totals 14 residues. For the CDR3, the DNA is TGCGCCAGCAGCGTCGGGACAGTCTTCGGTGAGCAGTTCTTC. Translated, it gives CASSVGTVFGEQFF.

The rearrangement uses TRBV7-2 and TRBJ1-5; 7 bases line up with TRBD1. The CDR3 extends over 17 amino acids. Germline CDR1 and CDR2: SGHTA and FQGNSA. V shed 6 bases and J 2 bases; nucleotides not matched to a gene: 13. CDR3 protein: CASRLPGQMFGNQPQHF. The CDR3 DNA reads as TGTGCCAGCAGGCTACCGGGACAGATGTTTGGCAATCAGCCCCAGCATTTT.

V gene TRBV7-2 combines with J gene TRBJ2-7; D uncertain. The CDR3 loop spans 15 amino acids. V dropped 4 bases and J dropped 0 bases, with 13 bases sitting between them. Germline CDR1 SGHTA, CDR2 FQGNSA. This chain's CDR3 is CASSYYSMGSYEQYF. Here the CDR3 DNA reads TGTGCCAGCAGCTATTACTCCATGGGCTCCTACGAGCAGTACTTC.

The J gene is TRBJ2-1, the V gene TRBV6-5; 7 nucleotides align to TRBD1. This CDR3 has 15 amino acids. Per germline, CDR1 MNHEY and CDR2 SVGAGI. Trimming cost V 0 bases and J 4 bases; bases outside gene matches: 3. Here the CDR3 DNA reads TGTGCCAGCAGTTACTCGATCAGGGGGTACAATGAGCAGTTCTTC. This codes for CASSYSIRGYNEQFF.

This clonotype has more than one count but fewer than ten. This chain links TRBV20-1 with TRBJ2-7, with D possibly TRBD2 on 6 matching bases. Germline V gives CDR1 DFQATT, CDR2 SNEGSKA (reference sequence). Trimming pared 5 bases from V and 1 base from J, leaving 15 bases between. CDR3 length equals 14 residues. The CDR3 is CSAAKPGTSYEQYF. Written as DNA, the CDR3 is TGCAGTGCTGCTAAACCCGGGACTTCCTACGAGCAGTACTTC.

A word on this clonotype: A junction end diverges from the germline sequence, so it may reflect a read error. V usage is TRBV29-1 and J usage is TRBJ2-4; 10 bases are a match to TRBD1. TRBJ2-7 matches the DNA end more closely, so the J call is doubtful. The CDR3 extends over 13 amino acids. Germline values: CDR1 SQVTM, CDR2 ANQGSEA. The CDR3 DNA follows: TGCGGCGTTCCGACAGGGGGCAGCGACGAGCAGTACTTC. Translating it yields CGVPTGGSDEQYF.

A few counts support this clonotype. The V call is TRBV20-1, the J call TRBJ1-1; TRBD1 aligns across 7 bases. Germline CDR1 is DFQATT and CDR2 is SNEGSKA (reference sequence). The CDR3 contains 13 residues. V dropped 6 bases and J dropped 5; count of bases not matched to a gene: 9. DNA for the CDR3: TGCAGTGCCGAGACAGGGTGGAAGACTGAAGCTTTCTTT. Encoded protein: CSAETGWKTEAFF.

In this sample, this clonotype turned up a few times. The genes are TRBV7-2 and TRBJ2-5; 10 bases are a match to TRBD2. With V trimmed by 5 bases and J by 6 bases, 6 bases remained unmatched. This CDR3 is 14 amino acids long. Germline CDR1 reads SGHTA; CDR2 reads FQGNSA. The CDR3 region is CASSRVAGGKTQYF. DNA for the CDR3: TGTGCCAGCAGCCGGGTAGCGGGGGGAAAGACCCAGTACTTC.

Regarding this clonotype: At one end, the junction sequence differs from germline, possibly due to a read error. V gene TRBV15 combines with J gene TRBJ1-1, with D unresolved. Germline V gene sequence: CDR1 LNHNV, CDR2 YYDKDF (reference sequence). The CDR3 sequence is 14 residues long. CDR3 bases: TGTGCCACCAGTAGAGATTCGGGAAGCACTGAAGCTTTCTTT. This sequence encodes CATSRDSGSTEAFF. Supplemented by reference TRBV15 and TRBJ1-1, the full variable domain reads DAMVIQNPRYQVTQFGKPVTLSCSQTLNHNVMYWYQQKSSQAPKLLFHYYDKDFNNEADTPDNFQSRRPNTSFCFLDIRSPGLGDTAMYLCATSRDSGSTEAFFGQGTRLTVV.

The chain has TRBV3-1 and TRBJ2-1; perhaps TRBD2 as D (5 bases). This CDR3 comprises 16 residues. Trimming took 1 base from V and 7 from J, leaving 17 bases between them. Germline-derived CDR1 and CDR2 are LGHDT and YNNKEL (reference sequence). The CDR3 DNA reads as TGTGCCAGCAGCCAAGTCCGGAGGACCGGGATGAATGAGCAGTTCTTC. Protein product: CASSQVRRTGMNEQFF.

With respect to this clonotype: The junction shows a germline mismatch at one end, possibly a read error. The rearrangement links TRBV20-1 to TRBJ2-5; D remains ambiguous. CDR3 length: 12 amino acids. CDR1 and CDR2 (germline): DFQATT, SNEGSKA (reference sequence). The CDR3 spells CSARGLPETRYF. The CDR3 DNA reads as TGCAGTGCTAGAGGACTCCCTGAGACCCGGTACTTC.

Points on this clonotype: Possible read error: a much larger clone is one base away. The V and J genes are TRBV5-1 and TRBJ2-1; 16 bases fit TRBD2. The assigned J gene may be wrong: the sequence end matches TRBJ2-7 better. The CDR3 is made up of 17 amino acids. The V gene's germline CDR1 is SGHRS and CDR2 YFSETQ. The CDR3 nucleotides are TGCGCCAGCAGCCGGGGACTAGCGGGGGGGTCCTACAATGAGCAGTACTTC. Translation gives CASSRGLAGGSYNEQYF.

The rearrangement joins TRBV10-3 to TRBJ2-7, with D hard to call. V dropped 3 bases and J dropped 2 bases, with 11 bases sitting between them. The germline CDR1 and CDR2 sequences are ENHRY and SYGVKD. The CDR3 totals 14 residues. The CDR3 here is CAISDRSNTYEQYF. The CDR3 DNA reads TGTGCCATCAGTGACCGTTCAAATACCTACGAGCAGTACTTC.

This clonotype was seen only once. The gene calls are TRBV20-1 and TRBJ2-1; tentatively, D is TRBD1 or TRBD2 (5 bases each). Trimming took 2 bases from V and 0 from J, leaving 14 bases between them. The CDR3 is made up of 16 amino acids. Germline V lookup: CDR1 DFQATT, CDR2 SNEGSKA (reference sequence). DNA of the CDR3: TGCAGTGCTAGACTCCTCGGGGCTAGCTCCTACAATGAGCAGTTCTTC. The encoded protein is CSARLLGASSYNEQFF.